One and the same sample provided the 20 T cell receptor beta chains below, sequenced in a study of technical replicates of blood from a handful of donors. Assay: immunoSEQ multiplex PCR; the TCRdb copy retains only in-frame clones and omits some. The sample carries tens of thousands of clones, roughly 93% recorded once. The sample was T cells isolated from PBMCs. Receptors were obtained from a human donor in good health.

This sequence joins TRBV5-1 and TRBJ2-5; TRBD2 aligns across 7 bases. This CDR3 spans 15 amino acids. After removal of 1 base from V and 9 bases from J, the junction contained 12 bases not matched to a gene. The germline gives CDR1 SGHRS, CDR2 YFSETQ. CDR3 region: CASSLPSGAEGAQYF. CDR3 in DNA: TGCGCCAGCAGCTTGCCGAGCGGGGCCGAAGGGGCCCAGTACTTC.

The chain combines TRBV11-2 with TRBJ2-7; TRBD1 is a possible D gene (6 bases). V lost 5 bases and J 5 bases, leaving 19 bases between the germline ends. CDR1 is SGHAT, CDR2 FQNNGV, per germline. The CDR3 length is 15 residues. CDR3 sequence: CASSPTLQGKHEQYF. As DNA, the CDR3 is TGTGCCAGCAGCCCTACCTTGCAGGGGAAACACGAGCAGTACTTC.

The DNA for the CDR3 is TGTGCCAGCAGTTTCGAGGGTGCTAGCGGGGCATACAATGAGCAGTTCTTC. Its protein is CASSFEGASGAYNEQFF. The chain recombines TRBV28 with TRBJ2-1; TRBD2 matches 9 bases. Germline V lookup: CDR1 MDHEN, CDR2 SYDVKM. The trim removed 3 bases at V and 4 bases at J, leaving 10 bases unmatched. The CDR3 has 17 residues.

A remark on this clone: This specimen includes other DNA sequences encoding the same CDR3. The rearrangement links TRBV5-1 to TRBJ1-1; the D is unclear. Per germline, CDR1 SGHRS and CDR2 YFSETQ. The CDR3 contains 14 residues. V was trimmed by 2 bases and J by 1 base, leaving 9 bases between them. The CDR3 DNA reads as TGCGCCAGCAGCTTAACCGGCGGGAACACTGAAGCTTTCTTT. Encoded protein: CASSLTGGNTEAFF. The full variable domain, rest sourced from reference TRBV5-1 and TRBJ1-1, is KAGVTQTPRYLIKTRGQQVTLSCSPISGHRSVSWYQQTPGQGLQFLFEYFSETQRNKGNFPGRFSGRQFSNSRSEMNVSTLELGDSALYLCASSLTGGNTEAFFGQGTRLTVV.

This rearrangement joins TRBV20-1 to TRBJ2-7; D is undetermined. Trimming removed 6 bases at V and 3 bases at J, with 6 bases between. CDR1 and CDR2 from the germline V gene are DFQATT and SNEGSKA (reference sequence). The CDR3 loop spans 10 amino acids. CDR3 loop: CSASSYEQYF. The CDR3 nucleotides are TGCAGTGCCTCCAGCTACGAGCAGTACTTC.

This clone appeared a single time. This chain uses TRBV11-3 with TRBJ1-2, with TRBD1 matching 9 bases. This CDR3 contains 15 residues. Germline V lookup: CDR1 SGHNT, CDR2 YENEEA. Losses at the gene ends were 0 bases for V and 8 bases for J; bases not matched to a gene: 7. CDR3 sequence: CASSLDGGTGYGYTF. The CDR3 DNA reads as TGTGCCAGCAGCTTAGACGGCGGGACAGGGTACGGCTACACCTTC.

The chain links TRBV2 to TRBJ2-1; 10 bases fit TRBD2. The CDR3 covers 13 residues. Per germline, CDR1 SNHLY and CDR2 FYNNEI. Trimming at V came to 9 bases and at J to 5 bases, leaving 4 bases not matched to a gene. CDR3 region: CARGLAQDNEQFF. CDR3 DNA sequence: TGTGCCAGGGGACTAGCGCAAGACAATGAGCAGTTCTTC.

The CDR3 DNA is TGTGCCAGCAGCTCCCTGTTCTGGGACACGAATTCACCCCTCCACTTT. The encoded protein is CASSSLFWDTNSPLHF. The chain recombines TRBV27 with TRBJ1-6, with D maybe TRBD1 (6 bases). This CDR3 has 16 residues. Germline-derived CDR1 and CDR2 are MNHEY and SMNVEV (reference sequence). Trimming cost V 6 bases and J 7 bases, with 19 bases left between them.

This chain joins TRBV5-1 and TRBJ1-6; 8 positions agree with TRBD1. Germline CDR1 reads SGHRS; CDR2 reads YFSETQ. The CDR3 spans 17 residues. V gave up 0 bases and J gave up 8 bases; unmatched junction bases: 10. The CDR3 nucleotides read TGCGCCAGCAGCTTGGCGACGCAGGGGGCTGGATATTCACCCCTCCACTTT. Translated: CASSLATQGAGYSPLHF.

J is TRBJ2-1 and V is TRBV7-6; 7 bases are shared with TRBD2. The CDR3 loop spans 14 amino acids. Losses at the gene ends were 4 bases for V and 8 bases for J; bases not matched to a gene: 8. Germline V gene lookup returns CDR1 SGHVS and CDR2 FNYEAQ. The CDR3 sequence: CASSSLGAGDEQFF. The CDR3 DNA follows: TGTGCCAGCAGCTCCCTAGGTGCGGGGGATGAGCAGTTCTTC.

CDR3 residues: CASGAVTDTQYF. The CDR3 coding sequence is TGTGCCAGCGGAGCGGTCACAGATACGCAGTATTTT. The chain links TRBV28 to TRBJ2-3, with D possibly being TRBD2 (5 bases). The CDR3 totals 12 residues. Between the trimmed V and J ends, which lost 8 bases and 2 bases, there was a span of 8 bases. Germline loops: CDR1 MDHEN, CDR2 SYDVKM.

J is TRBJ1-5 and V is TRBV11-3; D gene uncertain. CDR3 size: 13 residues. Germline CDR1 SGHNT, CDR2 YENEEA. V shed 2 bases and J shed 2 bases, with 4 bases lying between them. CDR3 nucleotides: TGTGCCAGCAGCTTAACGGGCAATCAGCCCCAGCATTTT. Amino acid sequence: CASSLTGNQPQHF. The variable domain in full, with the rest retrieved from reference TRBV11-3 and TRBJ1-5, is EAGVVQSPRYKIIEKKQPVAFWCNPISGHNTLYWYLQNLGQGPELLIRYENEEAVDDSQLPKDRFSAERLKGVDSTLKIQPAELGDSAVYLCASSLTGNQPQHFGDGTRLSIL.

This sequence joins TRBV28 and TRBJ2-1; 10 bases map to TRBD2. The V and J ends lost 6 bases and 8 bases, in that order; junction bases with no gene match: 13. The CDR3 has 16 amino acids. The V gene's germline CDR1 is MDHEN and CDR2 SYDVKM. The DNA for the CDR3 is TGTGCCAGCAGCCCCCTTGAGCGGGAGGGCCGTGATGAGCAGTTCTTC. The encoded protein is CASSPLEREGRDEQFF.

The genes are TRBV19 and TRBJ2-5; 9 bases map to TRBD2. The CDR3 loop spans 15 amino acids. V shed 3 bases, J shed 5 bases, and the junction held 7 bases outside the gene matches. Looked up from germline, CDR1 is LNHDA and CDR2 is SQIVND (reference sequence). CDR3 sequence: CASSIDSGRAETQYF. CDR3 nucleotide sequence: TGTGCCAGTAGTATTGATAGCGGGAGAGCGGAGACCCAGTACTTC.

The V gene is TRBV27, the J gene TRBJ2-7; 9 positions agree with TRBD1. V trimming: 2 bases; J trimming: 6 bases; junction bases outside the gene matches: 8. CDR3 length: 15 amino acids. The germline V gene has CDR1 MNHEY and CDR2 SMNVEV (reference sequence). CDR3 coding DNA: TGTGCCAGCAGTTTAATCGGGACAGGGAATACCGAGCAGTACTTC. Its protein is CASSLIGTGNTEQYF.

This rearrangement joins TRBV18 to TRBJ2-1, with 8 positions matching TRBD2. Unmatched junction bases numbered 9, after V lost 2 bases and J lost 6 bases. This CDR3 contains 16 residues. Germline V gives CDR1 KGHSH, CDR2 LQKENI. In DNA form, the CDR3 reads TGTGCCAGCTCACCATCGGTAGCGGGGTGGGGCAATGAGCAGTTCTTC. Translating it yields CASSPSVAGWGNEQFF.

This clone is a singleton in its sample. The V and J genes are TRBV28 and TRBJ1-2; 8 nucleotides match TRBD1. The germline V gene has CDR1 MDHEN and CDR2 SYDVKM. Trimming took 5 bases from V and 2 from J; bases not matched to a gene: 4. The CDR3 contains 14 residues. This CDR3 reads CASSSAGGNYGYTF. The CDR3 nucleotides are TGTGCCAGCAGTAGTGCAGGGGGCAACTATGGCTACACCTTC.

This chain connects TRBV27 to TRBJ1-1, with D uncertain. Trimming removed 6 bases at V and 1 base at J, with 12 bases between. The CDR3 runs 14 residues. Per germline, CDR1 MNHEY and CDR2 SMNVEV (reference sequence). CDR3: CASRGLQKNTEAFF. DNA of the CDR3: TGTGCCAGCAGAGGCCTACAGAAGAACACTGAAGCTTTCTTT.

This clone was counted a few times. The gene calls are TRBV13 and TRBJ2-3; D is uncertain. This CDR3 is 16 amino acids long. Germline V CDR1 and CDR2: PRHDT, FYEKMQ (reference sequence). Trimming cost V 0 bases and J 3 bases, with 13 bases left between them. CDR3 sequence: CASSLGGGSRTDTQYF. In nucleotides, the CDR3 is TGTGCCAGCAGCTTAGGCGGTGGTAGCCGAACAGATACGCAGTATTTT.

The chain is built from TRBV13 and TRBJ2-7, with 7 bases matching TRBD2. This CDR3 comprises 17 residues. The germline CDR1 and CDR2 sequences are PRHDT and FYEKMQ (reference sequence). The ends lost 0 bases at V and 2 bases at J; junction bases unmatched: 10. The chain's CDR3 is CASSLGSREGRAYEQYF. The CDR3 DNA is TGTGCCAGCAGCTTAGGTTCTCGAGAGGGGAGGGCCTACGAGCAGTACTTC.